These T cell receptor beta chains were read from a single sample in a study of spatial heterogeneity in lung cancer. Via MiXCR, TCRdb re-called the 5' RACE reads, giving one row per CDR3 protein. The repertoire includes roughly 70,000 distinct CDR3 sequences, roughly 15% of them detected once, and under 7.5% sits in the top ten. Sequenced material: PBMCs, taken at surgery. The receptors stem from a male donor with early-stage non-small cell lung cancer. CDR3s include the opening cysteine and the closing phenylalanine or tryptophan. The D gene is left open where the match is weak. Some rows mark clone size as missing; the rest say once, few, many or name a class of expanded clone.

TRBD1,many,TRBV5-1,TRBJ1-2,TGCGCCAGCAGCCCAGGGGGAATTAACTATGGCTACACCTTC,CASSPGGINYGYTF
NA,many,TRBV5-8,TRBJ2-7,TGTGCCAGCGGGTTAGCGGTCCATTCCTCCTACGAGCAGTACTTC,CASGLAVHSSYEQYF
NA,many,TRBV15,TRBJ1-5,TGTGCCACCAGCACAGGACGCTCGGCTCCCCAGCATTTT,CATSTGRSAPQHF
NA,NA,TRBV6-1,TRBJ2-1,TGTGCCAGCGGCGGGGGCAGCAGCTCCTACAATGAGCAGTTCTTC,CASGGGSSSYNEQFF
NA,NA,TRBV25-1,TRBJ1-5,TGTGCCAGCAGTGAGAACACCTGGAGCAATCAGCCCCAGCATTTT,CASSENTWSNQPQHF
TRBD1,NA,TRBV5-1,TRBJ1-4,TGCGCCAGCAAGACAGGGACCACCTCGACTAATGAAAAACTGTTTTTT,CASKTGTTSTNEKLFF
NA,many,TRBV27,TRBJ2-5,TGTGCCAGCAGTTTAGCAGGGTACCAAGAGACCCAGTACTTC,CASSLAGYQETQYF
NA,many,TRBV4-1,TRBJ1-6,TGCGCCAGCAGCCAAGGGCTGTCACCCCTCCACTTT,CASSQGLSPLHF
TRBD2,NA,TRBV2,TRBJ2-7,TGTGCCAGCAGGGAGCGGGGCGACTCCTACGAGCAGTACTTC,CASRERGDSYEQYF
NA,NA,TRBV9,TRBJ1-4,TGTGCCAGCAGCGTAGGGGCACCAAATGAAAAACTGTTTTTT,CASSVGAPNEKLFF
NA,few,TRBV12-3/TRBV12-4,TRBJ1-5,TGTGCCAGCAGTTTGTCGGCAGTCAATCAGCCCCAGCATTTT,CASSLSAVNQPQHF